A single sample gave rise to the 25 T cell receptor beta chains below, sequenced in a study of blood T cell repertoires in COVID-19. Generated by immunoSEQ multiplex PCR, the TCRdb table keeps only in-frame clones and is missing some. The profile shows under 250,000 clones, approximately 87% of them singletons. The sequencing input was peripheral blood. These receptors all come from a woman between 65 and 79 years old with active or convalescent COVID-19.

The CDR3 spells CASSQNNQGGSYTF. The DNA for the CDR3 is TGTGCCAGCAGCCAAAATAACCAGGGTGGATCCTACACCTTC. The V call is TRBV3-1 (or the pseudogene TRBV3-2), the J call TRBJ1-2, with D possibly matching TRBD1 (5 bases). This CDR3 is 14 amino acids long. CDR1 is LGHDT, CDR2 YNNKEL, per germline (reference sequence). V was clipped by 2 bases and J by 10 bases, with 17 bases between them.

V and J are TRBV7-3 and TRBJ1-1; no definite D call. Trimming took 0 bases from V and 7 from J, leaving 9 bases between them. Germline V gene sequence: CDR1 SGHTA, CDR2 FQGTGA. The CDR3 loop spans 13 amino acids. CDR3 bases: TGTGCCAGCAGCTTAACGCGAGGGTTTGAAGCTTTCTTT. Its protein is CASSLTRGFEAFF. The full variable domain, its missing parts supplied by reference TRBV7-3 and TRBJ1-1, is GAGVSQTPSNKVTEKGKYVELRCDPISGHTALYWYRQSLGQGPEFLIYFQGTGAADDSGLPNDRFFAVRPEGSVSTLKIQRTERGDSAVYLCASSLTRGFEAFFGQGTRLTVV.

The rearrangement uses TRBV6-5 and TRBJ2-3; weak D call: TRBD1 (6 bases). Trimming took 8 bases from V and 6 from J, leaving 15 bases between them. The CDR3 length is 13 residues. CDR1 is MNHEY, CDR2 SVGAGI, per germline. CDR3 in amino acids: CASGSEQGDTQYF. The DNA of the CDR3 is TGTGCCAGCGGTTCAGAACAGGGCGATACGCAGTATTTT.

There are a few counts of this clone. The chain uses TRBV18 and TRBJ1-2; D may be TRBD1 (5 bases). Trimming shortened V by 2 bases and J by 4 bases, and 14 bases separated the two germline ends. The CDR3 length is 15 residues. In germline, CDR1 is KGHSH, CDR2 LQKENI. The DNA of the CDR3 is TGTGCCAGCTCACCAGTGATCAGGGCCTTCTATGGCTACACCTTC. The encoded protein is CASSPVIRAFYGYTF. Together with reference TRBV18 and TRBJ1-2, the CDR3 gives the full variable domain: NAGVMQNPRHLVRRRGQEARLRCSPMKGHSHVYWYRQLPEEGLKFMVYLQKENIIDESGMPKERFSAEFPKEGPSILRIQQVVRGDSAAYFCASSPVIRAFYGYTFGSGTRLTVV.

The chain joins TRBV6-5 to TRBJ1-3; 8 positions agree with TRBD1. With 4 bases clipped from V and 4 bases from J, the junction kept 6 bases outside the gene matches. Germline V lookup: CDR1 MNHEY, CDR2 SVGAGI. This CDR3 spans 15 amino acids. The CDR3 DNA is TGTGCCAGCAGTTCCAGGGGGCTGGAAGGAAACACCATATATTTT. The encoded protein is CASSSRGLEGNTIYF.

This clone was seen more than once but under ten times. The genes are TRBV4-3 and TRBJ1-2; 8 nucleotides line up with TRBD1. Trimming cost V 2 bases and J 7 bases; bases outside gene matches: 12. This CDR3 contains 16 residues. The V gene's germline CDR1 is LGHNA and CDR2 YSLEER. The CDR3 region has the DNA TGCGCCAGCAGCCAATGGGTAGGGCAGGGGGCAAGTGGCTACACCTTC. Protein sequence: CASSQWVGQGASGYTF.

This sequence joins TRBV2 and TRBJ2-7; maybe TRBD2 (5 bases). With 4 bases removed from V and 3 bases from J, the gap between germline ends came to 13 bases. Looked up from germline, CDR1 is SNHLY and CDR2 is FYNNEI. There are 14 residues in the CDR3. The DNA of the CDR3 is TGTGCCAGCAGTGGGCGGTGGAGGAGCTACGAGCAGTACTTC. Translation gives CASSGRWRSYEQYF.

The chain carries TRBV6-1 and TRBJ2-1; 9 bases match TRBD2. Germline trimming cut 0 bases from V and 3 bases from J; bases unmatched to any gene: 0. Germline-derived CDR1 and CDR2 are MNHNS and SASEGT. This CDR3 has 15 residues. The CDR3 nucleotides read TGTGCCAGCAGTGAAGCGCGGGGGGGCTACAATGAGCAGTTCTTC. Translated, it gives CASSEARGGYNEQFF.

Only one count was recorded for this clone. The genes are TRBV6-2 or TRBV6-3 and TRBJ2-2; D gene uncertain. V was clipped by 2 bases and J by 5 bases, with 3 bases between them. CDR3 length equals 12 residues. From germline, CDR1 is MNHEY and CDR2 SVGEGT. The CDR3 region has the DNA TGTGCCAGCAGTTACCGTACCGGGGAGCTGTTTTTT. Translation gives CASSYRTGELFF.

The rearrangement links TRBV4-2 to TRBJ1-1, with 10 bases lining up with TRBD1. The length of the CDR3 is 14 residues. From germline, CDR1 is LGHNA and CDR2 YNFKEQ. J was trimmed by 5 bases and V by 4 bases; bases with no gene match: 4. This CDR3 reads CASSLGQGGTEAFF. The CDR3 DNA sequence: TGTGCCAGCAGCCTAGGACAGGGGGGAACTGAAGCTTTCTTT.

This chain joins TRBV11-2 and TRBJ1-2; TRBD1 might be the D (5 bases). Germline V CDR1 and CDR2: SGHAT, FQNNGV. V gave up 4 bases and J gave up 6 bases, with 9 bases separating them. The CDR3 runs 12 residues. In DNA form, the CDR3 reads TGTGCCAGCAGCTGGGGCGGAGATGGCTACACCTTC. The encoded protein is CASSWGGDGYTF.

This clone was counted a few times. This sequence joins TRBV7-9 and TRBJ2-7, with TRBD1 matching 7 bases. V dropped 6 bases and J dropped 6; count of bases not matched to a gene: 8. The CDR3 has 13 residues. Germline V gene data show CDR1 as SEHNR and CDR2 as FQNEAQ (reference sequence). The CDR3 spells CASRYTGVGEQYF. The CDR3 DNA is TGTGCCAGCAGGTATACAGGGGTAGGCGAGCAGTACTTC.

The chain carries TRBV2 and TRBJ2-1; 8 positions match TRBD2. CDR3 length equals 15 residues. J lost 5 bases, V lost 4 bases, and 7 bases had no gene match. Per the germline V gene, CDR1 is SNHLY and CDR2 is FYNNEI. Here the CDR3 DNA reads TGTGCCAGCAGTGGTCAGGGAGCGGGAGACAATGAGCAGTTCTTC. Translation: CASSGQGAGDNEQFF. Variable domain in full (rest from reference TRBV2 and TRBJ2-1): EPEVTQTPSHQVTQMGQEVILRCVPISNHLYFYWYRQILGQKVEFLVSFYNNEISEKSEIFDDQFSVERPDGSNFTLKIRSTKLEDSAMYFCASSGQGAGDNEQFFGPGTRLTVL.

This clone was counted a single time. CDR3: CASNPDRGREDTQYF. DNA of the CDR3: TGTGCCAGCAACCCGGACAGGGGACGTGAGGATACGCAGTATTTT. The V and J genes are TRBV6-2 or TRBV6-3 and TRBJ2-3; 9 bases are shared with TRBD1. This CDR3 is 15 amino acids long. V trimming: 7 bases; J trimming: 6 bases; junction bases outside the gene matches: 11. Germline loops: CDR1 MNHEY, CDR2 SVGEGT.

This rearrangement joins TRBV7-9 to TRBJ1-2; D perhaps matches TRBD1 (5 bases). This CDR3 has 14 residues. V shed 1 base and J shed 8 bases, with 14 bases lying between them. In germline, CDR1 is SEHNR, CDR2 FQNEAQ (reference sequence). CDR3 sequence: CASSLGWQGGGYTF. CDR3 DNA sequence: TGTGCCAGCAGCTTAGGGTGGCAGGGTGGCGGCTACACCTTC. The entire variable domain, with the rest obtained from reference TRBV7-9 and TRBJ1-2, is as follows: DTGVSQNPRHKITKRGQNVTFRCDPISEHNRLYWYRQTLGQGPEFLTYFQNEAQLEKSRLLSDRFSAERPKGSFSTLEIQRTEQGDSAMYLCASSLGWQGGGYTFGSGTRLTVV.

The gene calls are TRBV27 and TRBJ2-1; 7 bases are a match to TRBD1. The germline gives CDR1 MNHEY, CDR2 SMNVEV (reference sequence). V lost 5 bases and J lost 4; bases outside the gene matches: 14. The CDR3 runs 17 residues. CDR3 in amino acids: CASSPNHEQGSYNEQFF. DNA for the CDR3: TGTGCCAGCAGTCCCAACCACGAACAGGGGTCATACAATGAGCAGTTCTTC.

The V and J genes are TRBV4-1 and TRBJ2-6; TRBD2 agrees at 8 bases. From germline, CDR1 is MGHRA and CDR2 YSYEKL. V lost 4 bases, J lost 3 bases, and 2 bases stayed unmatched. This CDR3 region has 15 residues. CDR3 nucleotide sequence: TGCGCCAGCAGCCCCGCGGGGGGTGGGGCCAACGTCCTGACTTTC. Protein product: CASSPAGGGANVLTF.

This clone was seen only once. V usage is TRBV19 and J usage is TRBJ1-1, with D unclear. The CDR3 totals 15 residues. CDR1 and CDR2 (germline): LNHDA, SQIVND (reference sequence). Trimming removed 3 bases from V and 1 base from J, with 12 bases in between. The CDR3 DNA is TGTGCCAGTAGTATTAGGAGTCAAGGGAACACTGAAGCTTTCTTT. Its protein is CASSIRSQGNTEAFF.

The CDR3 spells CASSILASGELFF. CDR3 sequence (DNA): TGTGCCAGTAGTATCCTGGCCTCCGGGGAGCTGTTTTTT. The chain combines TRBV19 with TRBJ2-2; no firm D call. CDR1 is LNHDA, CDR2 SQIVND, per germline (reference sequence). Trimming shortened V by 3 bases and J by 6 bases, and 8 bases separated the two germline ends. The CDR3 extends over 13 amino acids.

V is TRBV2 and J is TRBJ2-5, with 11 bases fitting TRBD1. The CDR3 totals 14 residues. The V gene's germline CDR1 is SNHLY and CDR2 FYNNEI. Unmatched junction bases numbered 1, after V lost 5 bases and J lost 2 bases. CDR3 amino acids: CASSWDRGQETQYF. The CDR3 DNA follows: TGTGCCAGCAGTTGGGACAGGGGGCAAGAGACCCAGTACTTC.

The rearrangement joins TRBV6-5 to TRBJ2-5; 8 positions match TRBD1. Germline-derived CDR1 and CDR2 are MNHEY and SVGAGI. The trim removed 7 bases at V and 2 bases at J, leaving 6 bases unmatched. This CDR3 spans 14 amino acids. CDR3 sequence: CASKMGQAQETQYF. The CDR3 DNA follows: TGTGCCAGCAAGATGGGACAGGCTCAAGAGACCCAGTACTTC.

The chain uses TRBV24-1 and TRBJ2-2; TRBD2 aligns across 7 bases. This CDR3 is 17 amino acids long. After removal of 3 bases from V and 1 base from J, the junction contained 7 bases not matched to a gene. Looked up from germline, CDR1 is KGHDR and CDR2 is SFDVKD. In DNA, the CDR3 is TGTGCCACCAGTGATCCTAGCGGAGCGAAGAACACCGGGGAGCTGTTTTTT. Translation: CATSDPSGAKNTGELFF.

This clone came up once. The chain couples TRBV2 to TRBJ1-2; D is possibly TRBD1 (5 bases). This CDR3 is 14 amino acids long. Germline V gene lookup returns CDR1 SNHLY and CDR2 FYNNEI. The ends were cut back, 3 bases at V and 4 bases at J, with 12 bases in the middle. The CDR3 bases are TGTGCCAGCAGTGAGACTTATGGGGCCTATGGCTACACCTTC. Translated, it gives CASSETYGAYGYTF. Drawing the rest from reference TRBV2 and TRBJ1-2, the complete variable domain is EPEVTQTPSHQVTQMGQEVILRCVPISNHLYFYWYRQILGQKVEFLVSFYNNEISEKSEIFDDQFSVERPDGSNFTLKIRSTKLEDSAMYFCASSETYGAYGYTFGSGTRLTVV.

The chain links TRBV7-9 to TRBJ2-7; 7 bases are a match to TRBD1. The CDR3 sequence is 14 residues long. The V segment lost 5 bases and the J segment 5 bases; nucleotides outside the gene matches: 9. Germline CDR1 SEHNR, CDR2 FQNEAQ (reference sequence). This CDR3 is CASSRNQGVNEQYF. Written as DNA, the CDR3 is TGTGCCAGCAGCCGAAATCAGGGGGTCAACGAGCAGTACTTC.

This sequence joins TRBV20-1 and TRBJ2-7; D is undetermined. CDR3 length equals 11 residues. The ends were cut back, 3 bases at V and 5 bases at J, with 8 bases in the middle. CDR1 and CDR2 from the germline V gene are DFQATT and SNEGSKA (reference sequence). The CDR3 nucleotides read TGCAGTGCTAGGTACAGCAACGAGCAGTACTTC. It specifies CSARYSNEQYF.